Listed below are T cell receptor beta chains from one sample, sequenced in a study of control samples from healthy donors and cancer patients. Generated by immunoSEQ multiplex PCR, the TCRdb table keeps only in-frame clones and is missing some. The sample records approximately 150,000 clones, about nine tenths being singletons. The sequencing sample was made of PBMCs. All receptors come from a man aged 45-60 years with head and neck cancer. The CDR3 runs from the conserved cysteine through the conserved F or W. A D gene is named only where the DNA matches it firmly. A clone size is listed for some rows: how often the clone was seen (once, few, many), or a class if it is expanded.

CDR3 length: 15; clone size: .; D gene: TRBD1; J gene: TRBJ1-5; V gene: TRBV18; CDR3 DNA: TGTGCCAGCTCACCCGGGACAGGGGCTTTTCAGCCCCAGCATTTT; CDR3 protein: CASSPGTGAFQPQHF
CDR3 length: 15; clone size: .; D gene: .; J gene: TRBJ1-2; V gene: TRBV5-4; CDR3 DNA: TGTGCCAGCAGCTTGGAGGGCGGAAGACGGGATGGCTACACCTTC; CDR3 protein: CASSLEGGRRDGYTF
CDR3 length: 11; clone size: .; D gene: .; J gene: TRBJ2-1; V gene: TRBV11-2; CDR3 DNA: TGTGCCAGCAGCCAAGGCCAAGTGGAGTTCTTC; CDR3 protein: CASSQGQVEFF
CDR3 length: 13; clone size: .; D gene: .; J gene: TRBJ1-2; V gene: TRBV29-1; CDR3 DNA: TGCAGCGCACGGGGGAATTGGGGTTATGGCTACACCTTC; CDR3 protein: CSARGNWGYGYTF
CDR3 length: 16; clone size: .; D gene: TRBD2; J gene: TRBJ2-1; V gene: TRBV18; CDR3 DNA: TGTGCCAGCTCACCATCCGCTAGCGGGACTTACAATGAGCAGTTCTTC; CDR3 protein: CASSPSASGTYNEQFF
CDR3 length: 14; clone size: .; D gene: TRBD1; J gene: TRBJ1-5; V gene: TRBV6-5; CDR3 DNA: TGTGCCAGCAGCTCAAGACAGGGAAATCAGCCCCAGCATTTT; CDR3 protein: CASSSRQGNQPQHF
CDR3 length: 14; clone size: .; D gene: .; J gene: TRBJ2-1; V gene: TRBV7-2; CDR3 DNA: TGTGCCAGCACCACCGGGTCTGGTTACAATGAGCAGTTCTTC; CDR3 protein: CASTTGSGYNEQFF
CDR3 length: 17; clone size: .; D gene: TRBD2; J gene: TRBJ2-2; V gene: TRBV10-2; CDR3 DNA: TGCGCCAGCAGTGAGTTGGCACTAGCGGGATACACCGGGGAGCTGTTTTTT; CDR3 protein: CASSELALAGYTGELFF
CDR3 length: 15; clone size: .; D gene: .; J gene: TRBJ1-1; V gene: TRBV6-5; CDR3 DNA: TGTGCCAGCAGTTACTCGACGACATTGAACACTGAAGCTTTCTTT; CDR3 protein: CASSYSTTLNTEAFF
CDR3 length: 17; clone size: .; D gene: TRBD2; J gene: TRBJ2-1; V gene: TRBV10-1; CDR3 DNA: TGCGCCAGCAGTGCAAGTCGGGGGGTGGTGCATCACAATGAGCAGTTCTTC; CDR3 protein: CASSASRGVVHHNEQFF
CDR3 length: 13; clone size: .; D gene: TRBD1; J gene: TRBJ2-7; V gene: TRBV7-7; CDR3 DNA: TGTGCTAGCAGCCTGGACAGGGAAGGCGAGCAGTACTTC; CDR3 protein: CASSLDREGEQYF
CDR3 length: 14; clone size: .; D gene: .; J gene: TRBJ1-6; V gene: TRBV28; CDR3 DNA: TGTGCCAGCAGCTTCAGGGGAGGTAATTCACCCCTCCACTTT; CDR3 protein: CASSFRGGNSPLHF
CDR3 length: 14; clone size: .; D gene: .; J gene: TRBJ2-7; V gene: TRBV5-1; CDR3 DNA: TGCGCCAGCAGCTTAGGACCGGGAACCTACGAGCAGTACTTC; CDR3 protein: CASSLGPGTYEQYF
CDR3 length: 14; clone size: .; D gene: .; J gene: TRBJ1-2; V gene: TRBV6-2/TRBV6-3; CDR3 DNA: TGTGCCAGCAGTTACTCGCCCGGCTCAGGGCGGAGCACCTTC; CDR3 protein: CASSYSPGSGRSTF
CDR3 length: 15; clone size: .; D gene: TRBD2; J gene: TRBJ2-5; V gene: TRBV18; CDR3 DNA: TGTGCCAGCTCACCGCAGGGAGGGCCTGAGGAGACCCAGTACTTC; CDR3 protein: CASSPQGGPEETQYF
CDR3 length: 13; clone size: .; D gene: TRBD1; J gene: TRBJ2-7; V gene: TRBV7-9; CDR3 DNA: TGTGCCAGCAGTTCCGGGACAGGGGGCGAGCAGTACTTC; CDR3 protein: CASSSGTGGEQYF
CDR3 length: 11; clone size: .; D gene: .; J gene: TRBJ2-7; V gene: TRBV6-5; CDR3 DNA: TGTGCCAGTTTTGGGGGTCGGGAGCAGTACTTC; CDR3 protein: CASFGGREQYF
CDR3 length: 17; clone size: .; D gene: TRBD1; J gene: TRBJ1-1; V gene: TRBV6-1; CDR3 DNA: TGTGCCAGCAGTGAAGCGCTTCTGGAGGGGGCGGGCACTGAAGCTTTCTTT; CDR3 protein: CASSEALLEGAGTEAFF
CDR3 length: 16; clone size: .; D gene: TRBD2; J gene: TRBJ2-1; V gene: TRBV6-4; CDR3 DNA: TGTGCCAGCAGTGACGGAGGGACTAGCGGGAGGAATGAGCAGTTCTTC; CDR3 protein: CASSDGGTSGRNEQFF
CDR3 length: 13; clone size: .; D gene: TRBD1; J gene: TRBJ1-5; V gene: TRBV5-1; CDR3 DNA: TGCGCCAGCAGCTCGACAGGGAATCAGCCCCAGCATTTT; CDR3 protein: CASSSTGNQPQHF
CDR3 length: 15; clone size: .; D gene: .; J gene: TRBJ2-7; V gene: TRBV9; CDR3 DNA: TGTGCCAGCAGTCAGGACGGCCATGGGATCTACGAGCAGTACTTC; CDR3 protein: CASSQDGHGIYEQYF
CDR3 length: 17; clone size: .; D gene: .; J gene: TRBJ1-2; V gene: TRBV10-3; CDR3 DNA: TGTGCCATCAGTCCTCCCGGGGGAGAAGCTTCCTTCTATGGCTACACCTTC; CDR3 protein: CAISPPGGEASFYGYTF
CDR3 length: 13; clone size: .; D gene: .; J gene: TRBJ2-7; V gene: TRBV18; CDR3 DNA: TGTGCCAGCTCACCATCGGAATCCTACGAGCAGTACTTC; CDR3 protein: CASSPSESYEQYF
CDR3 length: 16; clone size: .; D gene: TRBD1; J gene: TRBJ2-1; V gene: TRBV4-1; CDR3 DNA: TGCGCCAGCAGCCGATCCGGACAGGGCCCCTACAATGAGCAGTTCTTC; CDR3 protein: CASSRSGQGPYNEQFF
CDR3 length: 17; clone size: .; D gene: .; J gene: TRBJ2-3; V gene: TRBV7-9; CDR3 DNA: TGTGCCAGCAGTCCACCCATTGCGGGAGAGGGGGCAGATACGCAGTATTTT; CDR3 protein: CASSPPIAGEGADTQYF
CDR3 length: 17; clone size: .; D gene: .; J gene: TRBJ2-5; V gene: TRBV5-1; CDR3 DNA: TGCGCCAGCAGCGCAACCCCCGGGGGCCCAGCTATCGAGACCCAGTACTTC; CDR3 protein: CASSATPGGPAIETQYF
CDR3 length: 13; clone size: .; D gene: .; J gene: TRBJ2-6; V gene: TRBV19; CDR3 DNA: TGTGCCAGTGACGCAGGAGGGGCCAACGTCCTGACTTTC; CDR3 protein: CASDAGGANVLTF
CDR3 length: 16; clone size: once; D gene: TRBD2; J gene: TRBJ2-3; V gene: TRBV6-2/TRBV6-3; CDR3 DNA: TGTGCCAGCAGCCCTTTGGGGGGGGGACGAACAGATACGCAGTATTTT; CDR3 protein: CASSPLGGGRTDTQYF
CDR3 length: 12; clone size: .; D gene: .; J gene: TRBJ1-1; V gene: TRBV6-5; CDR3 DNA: TGTGCCAGCAGTCCGGACCTGGCGGTAGCTTTCTTT; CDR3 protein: CASSPDLAVAFF
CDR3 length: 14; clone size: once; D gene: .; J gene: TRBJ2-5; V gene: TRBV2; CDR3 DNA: TGTGCCAGCAGCCCGCGGGTCAACCAAGAGACCCAGTACTTC; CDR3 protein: CASSPRVNQETQYF
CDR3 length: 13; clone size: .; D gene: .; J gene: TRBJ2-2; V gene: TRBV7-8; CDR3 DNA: TGTGCCAGCAGCCTGAGTGGGACCGGGGAGCTGTTTTTT; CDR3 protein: CASSLSGTGELFF
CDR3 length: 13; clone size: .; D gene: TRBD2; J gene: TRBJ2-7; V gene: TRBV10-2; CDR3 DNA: TGCGCCAGCGGTCTAGCGGGAGCGGGTGAGCAGTACTTC; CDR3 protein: CASGLAGAGEQYF
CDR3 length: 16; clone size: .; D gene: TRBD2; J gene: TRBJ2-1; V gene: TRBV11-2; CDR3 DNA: TGTGCCAGCAGCTTAGAATTCGCGGGAGGTTACAATGAGCAGTTCTTC; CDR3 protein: CASSLEFAGGYNEQFF
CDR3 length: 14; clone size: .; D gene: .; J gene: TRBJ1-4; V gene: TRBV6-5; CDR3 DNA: TGTGCCAGCAGTTACCGACAGTTTAATGAAAAACTGTTTTTT; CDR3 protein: CASSYRQFNEKLFF
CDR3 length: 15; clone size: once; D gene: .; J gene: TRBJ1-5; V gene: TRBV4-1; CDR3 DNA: TGCGCCAGCAGCCAAGACGCCAGGGGTAATCAGCCCCAGCATTTT; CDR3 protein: CASSQDARGNQPQHF
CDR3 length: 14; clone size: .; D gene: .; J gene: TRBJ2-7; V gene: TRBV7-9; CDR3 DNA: TGTGCCAGCAGCTCAAATAGTAGGGGTGTCGAGCAGTACTTC; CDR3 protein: CASSSNSRGVEQYF
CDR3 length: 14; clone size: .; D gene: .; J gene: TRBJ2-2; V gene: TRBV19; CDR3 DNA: TGTGCCAGTAGTATAGAAGGGGTTAGCAGGGAGCTGTTTTTT; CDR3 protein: CASSIEGVSRELFF
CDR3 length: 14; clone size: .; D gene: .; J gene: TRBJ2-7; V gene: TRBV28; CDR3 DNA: TGTGCCAGCAGTTCCTTTGGGGGCGACTACGAGCAGTACTTC; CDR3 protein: CASSSFGGDYEQYF
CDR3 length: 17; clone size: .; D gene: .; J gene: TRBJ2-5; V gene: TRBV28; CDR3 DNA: TGTGCCAGCAGCCCTCTTGGATCTTCAACATCCTCAGAGACCCAGTACTTC; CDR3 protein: CASSPLGSSTSSETQYF
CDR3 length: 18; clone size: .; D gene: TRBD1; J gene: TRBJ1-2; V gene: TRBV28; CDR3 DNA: TGTGCCAGCAGTTCCCTAACATCCGGGACAGGGGCTCGAGCGGGCTACACCTTC; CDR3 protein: CASSSLTSGTGARAGYTF
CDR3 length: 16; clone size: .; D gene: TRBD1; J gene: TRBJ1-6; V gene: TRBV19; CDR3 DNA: TGTGCCAGCAGTATAGATCCCGGACAGGGCCGGTCACCCCTCCACTTT; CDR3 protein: CASSIDPGQGRSPLHF
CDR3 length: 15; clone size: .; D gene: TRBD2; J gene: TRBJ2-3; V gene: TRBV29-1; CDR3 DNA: TGCAGCGGTACCGCTAGCGGCAAAAGCACAGATACGCAGTATTTT; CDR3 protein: CSGTASGKSTDTQYF
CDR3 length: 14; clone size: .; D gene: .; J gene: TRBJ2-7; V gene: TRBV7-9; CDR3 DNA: TGTGCCAGCAGCTTCGACAGCGTTGGGGACGAGCAGTACTTC; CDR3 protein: CASSFDSVGDEQYF
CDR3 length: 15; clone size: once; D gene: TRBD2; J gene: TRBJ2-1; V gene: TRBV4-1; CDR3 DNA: TGCGCCAGCAGCTTCGGACTAGCGGGAGGGAATGAGCAGTTCTTC; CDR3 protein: CASSFGLAGGNEQFF
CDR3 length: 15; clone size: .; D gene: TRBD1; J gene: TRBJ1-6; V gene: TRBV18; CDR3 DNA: TGTGCCAGCTCAGCGACAGGGACACTAAATTCACCCCTCCACTTT; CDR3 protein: CASSATGTLNSPLHF
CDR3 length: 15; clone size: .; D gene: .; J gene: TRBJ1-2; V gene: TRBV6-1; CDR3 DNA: TGTGCCAGCAGTGAAGGCCCAGGGGAGTACTATGGCTACACCTTC; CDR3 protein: CASSEGPGEYYGYTF
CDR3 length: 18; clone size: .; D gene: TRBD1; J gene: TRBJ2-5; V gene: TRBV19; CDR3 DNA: TGTGCCAGTAGTGTGGTGGGACAGGGGGAGGCTATAGTGGAGACCCAGTACTTC; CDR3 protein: CASSVVGQGEAIVETQYF
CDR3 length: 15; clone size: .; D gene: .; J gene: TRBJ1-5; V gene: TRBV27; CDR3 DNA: TGTGCCAGCAGTTTAGAGGGGTCGGGCAATCAGCCCCAGCATTTT; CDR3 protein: CASSLEGSGNQPQHF
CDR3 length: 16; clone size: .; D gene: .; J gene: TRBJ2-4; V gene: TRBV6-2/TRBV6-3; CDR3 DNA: TGTGCCAGCAGTTACTCTCCTAGAACTGCCAAAAACATTCAGTACTTC; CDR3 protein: CASSYSPRTAKNIQYF
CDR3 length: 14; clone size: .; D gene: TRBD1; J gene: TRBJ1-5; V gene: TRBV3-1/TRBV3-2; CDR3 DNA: TGTGCCAGCAGCCAAGAGGGCAGGGGGAGGCCCCAGCATTTT; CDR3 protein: CASSQEGRGRPQHF
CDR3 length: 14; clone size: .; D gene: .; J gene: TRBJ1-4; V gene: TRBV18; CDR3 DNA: TGTGCCAGCTCACTGAACGATCCAGGGGAAAAACTGTTTTTT; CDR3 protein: CASSLNDPGEKLFF
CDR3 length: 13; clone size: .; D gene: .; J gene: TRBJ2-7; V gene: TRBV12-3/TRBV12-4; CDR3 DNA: TGTGCCAGCAGTGTTAGGGGGGGGTACGAGCAGTACTTC; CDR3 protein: CASSVRGGYEQYF
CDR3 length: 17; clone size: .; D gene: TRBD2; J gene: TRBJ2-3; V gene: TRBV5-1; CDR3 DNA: TGCGCCAGCAGCTTGCGTAGACTAGCGGGGAGCACAGATACGCAGTATTTT; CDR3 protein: CASSLRRLAGSTDTQYF
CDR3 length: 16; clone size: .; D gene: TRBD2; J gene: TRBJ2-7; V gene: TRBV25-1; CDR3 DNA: TGTGCCAGCAGGGGCGGGAGGGCCGTTGAGGCCTACGAGCAGTACTTC; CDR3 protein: CASRGGRAVEAYEQYF
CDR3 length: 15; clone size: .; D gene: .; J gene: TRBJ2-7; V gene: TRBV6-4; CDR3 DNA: TGTGCCAGCAGAACCGGGCCCCCCAGCTCCTACGAGCAGTACTTC; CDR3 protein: CASRTGPPSSYEQYF
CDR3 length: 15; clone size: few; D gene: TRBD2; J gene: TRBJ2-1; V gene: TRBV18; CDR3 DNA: TGTGCCAGCTCCCTGAATAGCGGGAGGCAGAATGAGCAGTTCTTC; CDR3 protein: CASSLNSGRQNEQFF
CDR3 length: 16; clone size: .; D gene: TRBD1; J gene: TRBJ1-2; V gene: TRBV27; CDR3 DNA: TGTGCCAGCAGTTTCTACCCTAACACAGGGGGCGGTGGCTACACCTTC; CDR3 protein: CASSFYPNTGGGGYTF
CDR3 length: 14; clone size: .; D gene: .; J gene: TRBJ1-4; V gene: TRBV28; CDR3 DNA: TGTGCCAGCAAGGCGGGGGCCCATTATGAAAAACTGTTTTTT; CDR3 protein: CASKAGAHYEKLFF
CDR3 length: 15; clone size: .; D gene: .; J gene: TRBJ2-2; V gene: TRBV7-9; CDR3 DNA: TGTGCCAGCAGCTTAATACAGGGGAACACCGGGGAGCTGTTTTTT; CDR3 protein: CASSLIQGNTGELFF